This T cell receptor (beta chain) was sequenced for a study of blood T cell repertoires in COVID-19. Study-level information: There were acute and convalescent COVID-19 samples, and they came from the United States, Italy and Spain. Sample material is recorded as cDNA or gDNA derived from T cells, B-cell-depleted T cells, or PBMCs.

Data came from immunoSEQ multiplex PCR; TCRdb stores just in-frame clones and leaves some out. The sample lists roughly 67,000 clones, approximately 93% occurring once. The CDR3 runs 13 residues. Trimming cost V 6 bases and J 10 bases, with 13 bases left between them. The TCR originated in a man in his 70s with active COVID-19. The sample comprised peripheral blood. V gene TRBV12-3 or TRBV12-4 combines with J gene TRBJ1-6; a weak D match, TRBD1 (6 bases). For the CDR3, the DNA is TGTGCCAGCAGAGCAGGGGTCGTATCACCCCTCCACTTT. Its protein is CASRAGVVSPLHF.